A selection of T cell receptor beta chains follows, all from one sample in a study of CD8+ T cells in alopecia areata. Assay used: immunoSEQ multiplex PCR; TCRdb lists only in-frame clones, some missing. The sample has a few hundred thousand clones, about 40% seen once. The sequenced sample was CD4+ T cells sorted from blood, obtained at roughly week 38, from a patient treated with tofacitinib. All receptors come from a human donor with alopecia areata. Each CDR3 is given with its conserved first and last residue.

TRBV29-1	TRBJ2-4	CSALPGLTKNIQYF
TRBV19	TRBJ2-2	CASAQRASTGELFF
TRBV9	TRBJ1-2	CASSGPRQGVFHGYTF
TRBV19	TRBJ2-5	CASSISQGQETQYF
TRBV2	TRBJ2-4	CASTNRVLAKNIQYF
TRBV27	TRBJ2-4	CASRRTGEGIQYF
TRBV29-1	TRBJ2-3	CSVVGTHVGTDTQYF
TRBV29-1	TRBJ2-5	CSVRDRGQETQYF
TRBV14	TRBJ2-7	CASSRLRGPYEQYF
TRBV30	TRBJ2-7	CAWSVSTGVAYEQYF
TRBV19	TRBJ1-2	CASSLQGNYGYTF
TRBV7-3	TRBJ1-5	CASRRSYNQPQHF
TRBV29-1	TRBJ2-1	CSVVFGRRGMLSYNEQFF
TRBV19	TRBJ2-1	CASSWAYNEQFF
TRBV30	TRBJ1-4	CAWNQGTTNEKLFF
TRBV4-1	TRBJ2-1	CASSLQREGSYNEQFF